One sample yielded the 18 T cell receptor beta chains listed below, sequenced in a study of shared clonotypes between healthy human individuals. Here immunoSEQ multiplex PCR was the method, and the copy in TCRdb shows in-frame clones only, minus some. The profile covers 2 million to 2.5 million clones, with 85% to 95% appearing a single time and about 0.13% taken by the ten largest. The specimen sequenced was naive CD4+ T cells sorted from blood. The subset is: CD45RA+ positively selected. The receptors come from a man aged 18 to 29 in good health.

This chain links TRBV10-3 with TRBJ2-7; TRBD1 or TRBD2 may be the D gene (5 bases each). Germline V gene sequence: CDR1 ENHRY, CDR2 SYGVKD. The CDR3 has 14 residues. Trimming removed 8 bases from V and 6 bases from J, with 20 bases in between. CDR3 coding DNA: TGTGCCATCGGCGCCGGGACGGGGTTAGGCGAGCAGTACTTC. It codes for CAIGAGTGLGEQYF.

A remark on this clone: Germline and junction disagree at one end, which may indicate a read error. V and J are TRBV6-5 and TRBJ1-1; TRBD1 is a possible D gene (6 bases). This CDR3 region has 15 residues. CDR1 MNHEY and CDR2 SVGAGI come from the germline V gene. The CDR3 is CASIYSRGVNTEAFF. CDR3 sequence (DNA): TGTGCCAGCATTTACTCCAGGGGAGTGAACACTGAAGCTTTCTTT.

Concerning this clone: Other DNA sequences from this sample encode an identical CDR3 as well. This chain connects TRBV5-1 to TRBJ2-3, with a tentative D call TRBD2 (6 bases). Trimming cost V 0 bases and J 3 bases, with 11 bases left between them. Germline V gene lookup returns CDR1 SGHRS and CDR2 YFSETQ. This CDR3 contains 15 residues. CDR3 coding DNA: TGCGCCAGCAGCTTGGAAGGGCGGGGAACAGATACGCAGTATTTT. Its protein product is CASSLEGRGTDTQYF.

V is TRBV29-1 and J is TRBJ2-1; D perhaps matches TRBD1 (5 bases). The length of the CDR3 is 11 residues. Deletions cut 7 bases from V and 4 bases from J, with 8 bases between. CDR1 and CDR2 from the germline V gene are SQVTM and ANQGSEA. The CDR3 nucleotides read TGCAGCGCTGACAGATACAATGAGCAGTTCTTC. As protein: CSADRYNEQFF.

V and J are TRBV6-6 and TRBJ1-2, with D tentatively TRBD1 (6 bases). V lost 7 bases and J 4 bases, leaving 13 bases between the germline ends. Germline lookup yields CDR1 MNHNY and CDR2 SVGAGI (reference sequence). This CDR3 has 13 amino acids. DNA of the CDR3: TGTGCCAGCACCGGACAGAATCTCTATGGCTACACCTTC. As protein: CASTGQNLYGYTF.

The V and J genes are TRBV10-2 and TRBJ2-6, with 8 positions matching TRBD1. The CDR3 totals 16 residues. V gave up 4 bases and J gave up 4 bases; unmatched junction bases: 6. Germline V gene data show CDR1 as WSHSY and CDR2 as SAAADI. In nucleotides, the CDR3 is TGCGCCAGCAGTGGTGGACAGGGTGGCGGGGCCAACGTCCTGACTTTC. Its protein is CASSGGQGGGANVLTF.

The rearrangement joins TRBV28 to TRBJ2-3; TRBD1 or TRBD2 may be the D gene (5 bases each). Per the germline V gene, CDR1 is MDHEN and CDR2 is SYDVKM. The CDR3 spans 11 residues. V dropped 5 bases and J dropped 7 bases, with 7 bases sitting between them. CDR3 DNA: TGTGCCAGCAGTCCGGGACATACGCAGTATTTT. It codes for CASSPGHTQYF.

The chain couples TRBV2 to TRBJ1-6, with D perhaps TRBD1 (6 bases). Trimming cost V 8 bases and J 9 bases, with 17 bases left between them. CDR3 length equals 14 residues. Germline loops: CDR1 SNHLY, CDR2 FYNNEI. CDR3 sequence reads: CASGTGRGSSPLHF. The CDR3 DNA reads TGTGCCAGCGGAACAGGGAGGGGTTCTTCACCCCTCCACTTT.

This clone was observed a single time. Compared with germline, one end of the junction differs, possibly owing to a read error. V and J are TRBV7-7 and TRBJ2-7; 9 bases map to TRBD2. Germline V CDR1 and CDR2: SSHAT, FNYEAQ (reference sequence). The CDR3 sequence is 14 residues long. The CDR3 spells CASSLTSGSYEQYF. In DNA form, the CDR3 reads TGTGCTAGCAGCCTTACTAGCGGGTCCTACGAGCAGTACTTC.

The V call is TRBV4-2, the J call TRBJ1-3; D is possibly TRBD1 (5 bases). The CDR3 runs to 13 residues. Germline V gene data show CDR1 as LGHNA and CDR2 as YNFKEQ. Trimming removed 4 bases at V and 4 bases at J, with 8 bases between. The CDR3 region is CASSRGPGNTIYF. The CDR3 nucleotides are TGTGCCAGCAGCCGGGGCCCCGGAAACACCATATATTTT.

Concerning this clone: This sample also contains other DNA sequences that code for the same CDR3. The genes are TRBV6-5 and TRBJ1-3, with TRBD1 matching over 7 bases. CDR3 size: 14 residues. With V trimmed by 5 bases and J by 2 bases, 3 bases remained unmatched. Germline-derived CDR1 and CDR2 are MNHEY and SVGAGI. CDR3 in amino acids: CASSRTGAGNTIYF. Written as DNA, the CDR3 is TGTGCCAGCAGTCGCACAGGGGCTGGAAACACCATATATTTT.

This chain uses TRBV5-1 with TRBJ2-1, with 11 positions matching TRBD2. Per germline, CDR1 SGHRS and CDR2 YFSETQ. The CDR3 length is 15 residues. The V segment lost 6 bases and the J segment 5 bases; nucleotides outside the gene matches: 7. CDR3 protein: CASNTLAGVDNEQFF. CDR3 nucleotide sequence: TGCGCCAGCAACACACTAGCGGGAGTAGACAATGAGCAGTTCTTC.

V usage is TRBV7-8 and J usage is TRBJ2-7; a weak D match, TRBD1 (6 bases). CDR1 and CDR2 (germline): SGHVS, FQNEAQ. The CDR3 is made up of 15 amino acids. Between the trimmed V and J ends, which lost 5 bases and 3 bases, there was a span of 17 bases. The CDR3 loop is CASSITGRRGYEQYF. CDR3 nucleotides: TGTGCCAGCAGCATAACAGGGAGAAGAGGCTACGAGCAGTACTTC.

DNA of the CDR3: TGTGCCAGCAGCTTAGCGCAGAGCTGGAACAATGAGCAGTTCTTC. This codes for CASSLAQSWNNEQFF. The rearrangement links TRBV7-3 to TRBJ2-1; D remains unclear. V lost 2 bases, J lost 5 bases, and 13 bases lay in between. CDR3 length: 15 amino acids. Germline-derived CDR1 and CDR2 are SGHTA and FQGTGA.

This chain uses TRBV4-1 with TRBJ2-1, with TRBD1 identical over 7 bases. Germline CDR1 MGHRA, CDR2 YSYEKL. The CDR3 totals 17 residues. With 1 base clipped from V and 2 bases from J, the junction kept 8 bases outside the gene matches. The CDR3 DNA sequence: TGCGCCAGCAGCCAAGGACTCCGGGACAGAACCTACAATGAGCAGTTCTTC. Residues: CASSQGLRDRTYNEQFF.

The genes are TRBV9 and TRBJ2-7; D perhaps matches TRBD1 (6 bases). CDR3 size: 13 residues. V was trimmed by 2 bases and J by 6 bases, leaving 12 bases between them. Germline V gives CDR1 SGDLS, CDR2 YYNGEE. The CDR3 coding sequence is TGTGCCAGCAGCGTTCTACAGGGTGGCGAGCAGTACTTC. Residues: CASSVLQGGEQYF.

The chain couples TRBV5-1 to TRBJ2-7; tentative D call: TRBD2 (5 bases). Trimming left V 4 bases short and J 1 base short, with 12 bases between. Per the germline V gene, CDR1 is SGHRS and CDR2 is YFSETQ. The CDR3 covers 14 residues. The CDR3 region has the DNA TGCGCCAGCAGCACGGACGGGATATCCTACGAGCAGTACTTC. This translates into CASSTDGISYEQYF.

This chain uses TRBV28 with TRBJ1-1; 10 bases fit TRBD1. Germline V lookup: CDR1 MDHEN, CDR2 SYDVKM. Trimming took 3 bases from V and 5 from J; bases not matched to a gene: 9. The CDR3 consists of 16 residues. The CDR3 here is CASSLVLGQGGTEAFF. DNA of the CDR3: TGTGCCAGCAGTTTGGTATTAGGACAGGGGGGAACTGAAGCTTTCTTT.